The source of this TCR beta chain is a study of shared clonotypes between healthy human individuals. The V gene's germline CDR1 is KGHSH and CDR2 LQKENI. The ends were cut back, 0 bases at V and 4 bases at J, with 12 bases in the middle. This CDR3 comprises 15 residues. Donation came from healthy HIV-negative adults that had no recent acute infections or vaccinations. Overall study results and limits: Despite large depth, sorted-subset datasets appeared incompletely sequenced. The generation probabilities recorded for non-shared clonotypes fell below those of clonotypes shared by all four donors.

This clone showed up just once. Its antigen is still unknown. In the sorted-subset replicate PCRs, 150 to 250 ng DNA, 25,000 to 35,000 T cell genomes, was used. Here immunoSEQ multiplex PCR was the method, and the copy in TCRdb shows in-frame clones only, minus some. The sample carries approximately 2.1 million clones, 80% to 95% recorded once. The V gene is TRBV18, the J gene TRBJ1-1; D may be TRBD1 (6 bases). This clonotype was obtained from a man aged 18 to 30 in good health. Some clones in this sample may be carry-over from other donors' samples. Sequencing used naive CD4+ T cells from PBMCs. Subset given: CD45RA+ positively selected. In DNA, the CDR3 is TGTGCCAGCTCACCACCCTATCAGGGGTCCACTGAAGCTTTCTTT. Its translation: CASSPPYQGSTEAFF.